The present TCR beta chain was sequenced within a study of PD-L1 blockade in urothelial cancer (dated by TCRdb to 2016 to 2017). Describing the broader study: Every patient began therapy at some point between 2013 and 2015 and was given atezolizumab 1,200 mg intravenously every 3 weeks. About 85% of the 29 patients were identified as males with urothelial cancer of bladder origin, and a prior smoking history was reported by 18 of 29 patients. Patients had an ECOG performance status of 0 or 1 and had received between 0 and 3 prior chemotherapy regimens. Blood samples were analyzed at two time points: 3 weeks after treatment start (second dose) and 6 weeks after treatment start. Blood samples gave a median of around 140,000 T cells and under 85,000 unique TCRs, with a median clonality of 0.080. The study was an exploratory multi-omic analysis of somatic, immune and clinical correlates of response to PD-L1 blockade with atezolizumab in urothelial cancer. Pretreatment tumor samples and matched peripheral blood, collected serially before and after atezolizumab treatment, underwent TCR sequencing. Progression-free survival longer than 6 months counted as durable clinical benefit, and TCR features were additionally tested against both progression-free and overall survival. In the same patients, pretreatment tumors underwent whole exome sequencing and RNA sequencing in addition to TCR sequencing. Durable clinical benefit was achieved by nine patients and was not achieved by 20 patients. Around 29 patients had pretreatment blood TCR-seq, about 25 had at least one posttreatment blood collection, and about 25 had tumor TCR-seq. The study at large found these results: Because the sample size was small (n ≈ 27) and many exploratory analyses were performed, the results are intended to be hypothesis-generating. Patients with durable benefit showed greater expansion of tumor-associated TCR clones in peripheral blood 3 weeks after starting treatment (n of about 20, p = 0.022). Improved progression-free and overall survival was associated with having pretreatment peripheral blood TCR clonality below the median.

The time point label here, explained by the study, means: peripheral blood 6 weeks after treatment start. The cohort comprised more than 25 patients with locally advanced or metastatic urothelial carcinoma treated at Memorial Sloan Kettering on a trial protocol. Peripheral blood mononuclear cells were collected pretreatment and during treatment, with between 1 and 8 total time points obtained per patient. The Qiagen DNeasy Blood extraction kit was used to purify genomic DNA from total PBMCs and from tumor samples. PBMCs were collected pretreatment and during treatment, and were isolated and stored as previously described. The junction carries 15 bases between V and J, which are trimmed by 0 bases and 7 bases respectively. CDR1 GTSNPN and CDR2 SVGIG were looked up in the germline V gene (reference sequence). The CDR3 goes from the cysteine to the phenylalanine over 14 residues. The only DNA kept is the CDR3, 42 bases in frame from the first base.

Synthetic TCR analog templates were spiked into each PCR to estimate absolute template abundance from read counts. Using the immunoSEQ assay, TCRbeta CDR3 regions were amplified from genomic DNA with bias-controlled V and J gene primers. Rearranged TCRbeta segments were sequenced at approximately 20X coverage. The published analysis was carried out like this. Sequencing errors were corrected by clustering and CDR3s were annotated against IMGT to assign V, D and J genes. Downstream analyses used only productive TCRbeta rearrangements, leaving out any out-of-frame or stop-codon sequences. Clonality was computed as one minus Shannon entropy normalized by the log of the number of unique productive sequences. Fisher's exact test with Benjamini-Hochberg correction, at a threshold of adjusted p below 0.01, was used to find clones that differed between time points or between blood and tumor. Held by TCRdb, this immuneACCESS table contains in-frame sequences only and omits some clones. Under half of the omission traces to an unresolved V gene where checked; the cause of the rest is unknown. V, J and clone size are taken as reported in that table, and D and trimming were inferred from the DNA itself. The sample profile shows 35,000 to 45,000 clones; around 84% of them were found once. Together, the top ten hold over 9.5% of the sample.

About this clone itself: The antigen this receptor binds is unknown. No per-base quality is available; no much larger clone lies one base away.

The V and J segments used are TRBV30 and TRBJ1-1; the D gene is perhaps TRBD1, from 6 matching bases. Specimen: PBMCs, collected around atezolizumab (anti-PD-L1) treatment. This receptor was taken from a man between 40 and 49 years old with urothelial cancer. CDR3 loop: CAWSVGGRGFEAFF. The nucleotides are TGTGCCTGGAGTGTTGGCGGGAGGGGGTTTGAAGCTTTCTTT.